Listed below are T cell receptor beta chains from one sample, sequenced in a study of coeliac disease. Profiled with immunoSEQ multiplex PCR; TCRdb holds only in-frame clones, not every one. The table has roughly 4,200 clones, approximately 73% seen once. Source material: intraepithelial lymphocytes from the gut. These receptors came from a woman in her late teens or twenties with active celiac disease. The CDR3 runs from the conserved cysteine through the conserved F or W. Each record gives: J gene, V gene, D gene, clone size, CDR3 protein, CDR3 DNA. D genes are given only for firm matches. Clone size is not always given. Where it is, it says once, few, many or a class for expanded clones.

J gene: TRBJ2-1
V gene: TRBV19
D gene: TRBD2
clone size: .
CDR3 protein: CASRTSGSHYNEQFF
CDR3 DNA: TGTGCCAGCCGGACTAGCGGGAGTCACTACAATGAGCAGTTCTTC

J gene: TRBJ2-1
V gene: TRBV28
D gene: TRBD1
clone size: .
CDR3 protein: CASSFGVRGSYNEQFF
CDR3 DNA: TGTGCCAGCAGTTTTGGGGTCAGGGGGTCCTACAATGAGCAGTTCTTC

J gene: TRBJ1-2
V gene: TRBV9
D gene: .
clone size: .
CDR3 protein: CASSVATSGGDGYTF
CDR3 DNA: TGTGCCAGCAGCGTAGCTACGTCGGGGGGCGATGGCTACACCTTC

J gene: TRBJ1-2
V gene: TRBV29-1
D gene: .
clone size: .
CDR3 protein: CSAGPDIGIGYTF
CDR3 DNA: TGCAGCGCCGGGCCGGACATTGGAATTGGCTACACCTTC

J gene: TRBJ2-3
V gene: TRBV9
D gene: TRBD2
clone size: .
CDR3 protein: CASSENAGGLTDTQYF
CDR3 DNA: TGTGCCAGCAGCGAAAACGCGGGAGGTTTAACCGATACGCAGTATTTT

J gene: TRBJ1-2
V gene: TRBV5-4
D gene: .
clone size: .
CDR3 protein: CASRMDVPGKSYGYTF
CDR3 DNA: TGTGCCAGCCGCATGGACGTACCAGGAAAGAGCTATGGCTACACCTTC

J gene: TRBJ2-1
V gene: TRBV5-4
D gene: TRBD2
clone size: .
CDR3 protein: CASRTSGNSYNEQFF
CDR3 DNA: TGTGCCAGCAGAACTAGCGGGAACTCCTACAATGAGCAGTTCTTC

J gene: TRBJ2-1
V gene: TRBV29-1
D gene: .
clone size: .
CDR3 protein: CSGGDGNNEQFF
CDR3 DNA: TGCAGCGGGGGGGACGGAAACAATGAGCAGTTCTTC

J gene: TRBJ2-3
V gene: TRBV27
D gene: TRBD1
clone size: .
CDR3 protein: CASSPFSYSGTGNTDTQYF
CDR3 DNA: TGTGCCAGCAGTCCTTTCTCATACTCCGGGACAGGGAACACAGATACGCAGTATTTT

J gene: TRBJ2-4
V gene: TRBV5-4
D gene: .
clone size: .
CDR3 protein: CASERGQGKKIAKNIQYF
CDR3 DNA: TGTGCCAGCGAACGAGGGCAGGGGAAAAAAATAGCCAAAAACATTCAGTACTTC

J gene: TRBJ2-1
V gene: TRBV4-3
D gene: .
clone size: .
CDR3 protein: CASSQDGGLASGNEQFF
CDR3 DNA: TGCGCCAGCAGCCAAGATGGCGGGCTAGCGTCAGGGAATGAGCAGTTCTTC

J gene: TRBJ1-5
V gene: TRBV6-6
D gene: .
clone size: .
CDR3 protein: CASSYPPTVGNQPQHF
CDR3 DNA: TGTGCCAGCAGTTACCCCCCGACAGTAGGTAATCAGCCCCAGCATTTT

J gene: TRBJ2-3
V gene: TRBV29-1
D gene: TRBD2
clone size: .
CDR3 protein: CSVGGLAGDTQYF
CDR3 DNA: TGCAGCGTGGGGGGACTAGCGGGGGATACGCAGTATTTT

J gene: TRBJ2-5
V gene: TRBV7-8
D gene: TRBD1
clone size: once
CDR3 protein: CASSQTVRQGALETQYF
CDR3 DNA: TGTGCCAGCAGCCAAACCGTCCGACAGGGGGCTTTGGAGACCCAGTACTTC

J gene: TRBJ1-1
V gene: TRBV4-1
D gene: .
clone size: .
CDR3 protein: CASSLITQGTEAFF
CDR3 DNA: TGCGCCAGCAGCCTTATCACTCAGGGCACTGAAGCTTTCTTT

J gene: TRBJ2-5
V gene: TRBV28
D gene: TRBD2
clone size: .
CDR3 protein: CASRLAPVGRDTQYF
CDR3 DNA: TGTGCCAGCAGATTAGCCCCGGTAGGGAGGGATACCCAGTACTTC

J gene: TRBJ1-1
V gene: TRBV5-1
D gene: TRBD1
clone size: .
CDR3 protein: CASSPGTGGEAFF
CDR3 DNA: TGCGCCAGCAGCCCTGGGACAGGGGGTGAAGCTTTCTTT

J gene: TRBJ2-3
V gene: TRBV4-3
D gene: TRBD2
clone size: .
CDR3 protein: CASSQIISGGGADTQYF
CDR3 DNA: TGCGCCAGCAGCCAGATTATTAGCGGGGGCGGCGCAGATACGCAGTATTTT

J gene: TRBJ1-6
V gene: TRBV5-4
D gene: TRBD1
clone size: .
CDR3 protein: CASSLGQGVSPLHF
CDR3 DNA: TGTGCCAGCAGCTTGGGGCAGGGGGTTTCACCCCTCCACTTT

J gene: TRBJ2-5
V gene: TRBV7-9
D gene: TRBD2
clone size: .
CDR3 protein: CASSPGTTQQETQYF
CDR3 DNA: TGTGCCAGCAGCCCAGGGACTACCCAGCAGGAGACCCAGTACTTC

J gene: TRBJ1-5
V gene: TRBV2
D gene: .
clone size: few
CDR3 protein: CASSGPGGSLINQPQHF
CDR3 DNA: TGTGCCAGCAGTGGGCCTGGGGGGTCCCTGATCAATCAGCCCCAGCATTTT

J gene: TRBJ1-2
V gene: TRBV7-9
D gene: .
clone size: few
CDR3 protein: CASSLVARNGYTF
CDR3 DNA: TGTGCCAGCAGCTTAGTTGCCAGGAACGGCTACACCTTC

J gene: TRBJ2-7
V gene: TRBV15
D gene: .
clone size: .
CDR3 protein: CATSRGAGANEQYF
CDR3 DNA: TGTGCCACCAGCAGAGGGGCAGGGGCCAACGAGCAGTACTTC

J gene: TRBJ1-1
V gene: TRBV28
D gene: .
clone size: .
CDR3 protein: CASSLAVSNTEAFF
CDR3 DNA: TGTGCCAGCAGTTTGGCCGTATCGAACACTGAAGCTTTCTTT

J gene: TRBJ2-7
V gene: TRBV6-5
D gene: TRBD1
clone size: .
CDR3 protein: CASRQRTGWVDEQYF
CDR3 DNA: TGTGCCAGCAGGCAAAGGACAGGGTGGGTCGACGAGCAGTACTTC

J gene: TRBJ2-2
V gene: TRBV11-2
D gene: TRBD2
clone size: once
CDR3 protein: CATRLAGAAGELFF
CDR3 DNA: TGTGCCACCAGACTAGCGGGGGCGGCCGGGGAGCTGTTTTTT

J gene: TRBJ2-1
V gene: TRBV29-1
D gene: .
clone size: .
CDR3 protein: CSDLEIDEQFF
CDR3 DNA: TGCAGCGACCTTGAGATCGATGAGCAGTTCTTC

J gene: TRBJ2-5
V gene: TRBV27
D gene: TRBD1
clone size: once
CDR3 protein: CASSLTGRETQYF
CDR3 DNA: TGTGCCAGCAGTTTGACAGGGCGAGAGACCCAGTACTTC

J gene: TRBJ2-1
V gene: TRBV5-1
D gene: TRBD2
clone size: once
CDR3 protein: CASSLVPAGGPGEQFF
CDR3 DNA: TGCGCCAGCAGCTTGGTCCCAGCGGGAGGTCCTGGTGAGCAGTTCTTC

J gene: TRBJ1-1
V gene: TRBV30
D gene: .
clone size: few
CDR3 protein: CAWTQGNTEAFF
CDR3 DNA: TGTGCCTGGACGCAGGGGAACACTGAAGCTTTCTTT

J gene: TRBJ1-1
V gene: TRBV19
D gene: .
clone size: .
CDR3 protein: CASSIRSENTEAFF
CDR3 DNA: TGTGCCAGTAGTATAAGGAGCGAGAACACTGAAGCTTTCTTT

J gene: TRBJ2-1
V gene: TRBV5-1
D gene: TRBD1
clone size: .
CDR3 protein: CASSWGQGNRNEQFF
CDR3 DNA: TGCGCCAGCAGCTGGGGACAGGGGAACCGAAATGAGCAGTTCTTC

J gene: TRBJ2-7
V gene: TRBV28
D gene: .
clone size: .
CDR3 protein: CASSLVGALSYEQYF
CDR3 DNA: TGTGCCAGCAGTTTAGTGGGGGCTCTATCCTACGAGCAGTACTTC

J gene: TRBJ2-7
V gene: TRBV7-9
D gene: TRBD1
clone size: .
CDR3 protein: CASSHTPGGGSYEQYF
CDR3 DNA: TGTGCCAGCAGCCACACCCCAGGGGGCGGAAGCTACGAGCAGTACTTC

J gene: TRBJ2-2
V gene: TRBV6-4
D gene: TRBD2
clone size: .
CDR3 protein: CASSDSSGGAGELFF
CDR3 DNA: TGTGCCAGCAGTGACTCTAGCGGGGGCGCCGGGGAGCTGTTTTTT

J gene: TRBJ2-1
V gene: TRBV19
D gene: .
clone size: .
CDR3 protein: CASSITGTNEQFF
CDR3 DNA: TGTGCCAGTAGTATAACAGGGACGAATGAGCAGTTCTTC

J gene: TRBJ2-2
V gene: TRBV5-4
D gene: .
clone size: .
CDR3 protein: CASSGSRGELFF
CDR3 DNA: TGTGCCAGCAGCGGCTCGCGGGGGGAGCTGTTTTTT

J gene: TRBJ2-1
V gene: TRBV6-4
D gene: .
clone size: .
CDR3 protein: CASSDGGGGNNEQFF
CDR3 DNA: TGTGCCAGCAGTGACGGCGGAGGAGGCAACAATGAGCAGTTCTTC

J gene: TRBJ2-5
V gene: TRBV5-4
D gene: TRBD2
clone size: .
CDR3 protein: CAAREGETQYF
CDR3 DNA: TGTGCCGCCAGGGAGGGGGAGACCCAGTACTTC

J gene: TRBJ2-3
V gene: TRBV25-1
D gene: TRBD2
clone size: .
CDR3 protein: CASSPTSGIGTQYF
CDR3 DNA: TGTGCCAGCAGTCCCACTAGCGGGATCGGTACGCAGTATTTT

J gene: TRBJ2-5
V gene: TRBV5-1
D gene: .
clone size: .
CDR3 protein: CASSLVPGKETQYF
CDR3 DNA: TGCGCCAGCAGCTTGGTACCGGGGAAAGAGACCCAGTACTTC

J gene: TRBJ2-7
V gene: TRBV6-1
D gene: .
clone size: .
CDR3 protein: CTSSRDPGVYEQYF
CDR3 DNA: TGTACCAGCAGTCGAGACCCGGGAGTCTACGAGCAGTACTTC

J gene: TRBJ2-5
V gene: TRBV5-1
D gene: TRBD2
clone size: .
CDR3 protein: CASSSQAGETQYF
CDR3 DNA: TGCGCCAGCAGCTCCCAAGCGGGGGAGACCCAGTACTTC

J gene: TRBJ2-1
V gene: TRBV15
D gene: .
clone size: .
CDR3 protein: CATSRDKMSAGGEQFF
CDR3 DNA: TGTGCCACCAGCAGAGATAAAATGTCCGCCGGGGGTGAGCAGTTCTTC

J gene: TRBJ2-7
V gene: TRBV27
D gene: TRBD1
clone size: once
CDR3 protein: CASVRQGIPYEQYF
CDR3 DNA: TGTGCCAGCGTCCGACAGGGGATACCCTACGAGCAGTACTTC

J gene: TRBJ1-5
V gene: TRBV6-1
D gene: .
clone size: .
CDR3 protein: CASSEGWKEQLKNQPQHF
CDR3 DNA: TGTGCCAGCAGTGAAGGTTGGAAGGAACAGTTAAAGAATCAGCCCCAGCATTTT

J gene: TRBJ2-5
V gene: TRBV2
D gene: .
clone size: .
CDR3 protein: CASSRQEQETQYF
CDR3 DNA: TGTGCCAGCAGTCGACAGGAGCAAGAGACCCAGTACTTC

J gene: TRBJ2-7
V gene: TRBV15
D gene: TRBD1
clone size: .
CDR3 protein: CATSRAPTGHPSVDEQYF
CDR3 DNA: TGTGCCACCAGCAGAGCTCCGACAGGGCACCCGAGTGTGGACGAGCAGTACTTC

J gene: TRBJ2-7
V gene: TRBV7-6
D gene: .
clone size: .
CDR3 protein: CASSLFGQKDYEQYF
CDR3 DNA: TGTGCCAGCAGCTTATTTGGACAGAAAGACTACGAGCAGTACTTC

J gene: TRBJ2-7
V gene: TRBV9
D gene: TRBD1
clone size: few
CDR3 protein: CASSGTGSNEQYF
CDR3 DNA: TGTGCCAGCAGCGGGACAGGGTCTAACGAGCAGTACTTC

J gene: TRBJ2-1
V gene: TRBV9
D gene: TRBD2
clone size: .
CDR3 protein: CASSVAGTSEQFF
CDR3 DNA: TGTGCCAGCAGCGTAGCTGGGACTAGTGAGCAGTTCTTC

J gene: TRBJ1-5
V gene: TRBV30
D gene: TRBD1
clone size: .
CDR3 protein: CAWSDEGQGGQPQHF
CDR3 DNA: TGTGCCTGGAGTGACGAGGGACAGGGGGGTCAGCCCCAGCATTTT

J gene: TRBJ2-3
V gene: TRBV6-6
D gene: .
clone size: .
CDR3 protein: CAAETAGDTQYF
CDR3 DNA: TGTGCCGCCGAGACAGCGGGAGATACGCAGTATTTT